The subject of this entry is one T cell receptor (beta chain). Its antigen is undetermined. These data come from a study of cytomegalovirus exposure and HLA in healthy donors. Study-level information: An early release of data contained about 85 million unique TCRs, which came from HLA-typed donors. There were around 390 genotyped donors. Of these, 81% fell in the genetic ancestry cluster associated with self-reported Caucasian donors. General study results and limits: As confirmed in vitro, a few CMV-associated chains were specific for CMV antigens. Analysis performed later showed TCR beta chains linked to HLA being more clonally expanded than equally common others.

Germline assignment: CDR1 SNHLY and CDR2 FYNNEI. The CDR3 has 16 residues. V was cut by 5 bases and J by 2 bases, with 16 bases left in between. Primers: 60 Vbeta forward and 13 Jbeta reverse. The data were produced by immunoSEQ multiplex PCR, yet TCRdb's version contains in-frame clones alone and is incomplete. The sample holds roughly 200,000 clones, about four fifths seen once. The receptor's source is a man between 50 and 59 years old in good health and CMV-seronegative. The V gene is TRBV2, the J gene TRBJ2-4, with D possibly TRBD2 on 6 matching bases. Sequencing was performed on PBMCs. CDR3 region: CASSKVPGGTKNIQYF. The CDR3 DNA follows: TGTGCCAGCAGTAAAGTGCCCGGAGGGACCAAAAACATTCAGTACTTC. The full variable domain, its missing parts supplied by reference TRBV2 and TRBJ2-4, is EPEVTQTPSHQVTQMGQEVILRCVPISNHLYFYWYRQILGQKVEFLVSFYNNEISEKSEIFDDQFSVERPDGSNFTLKIRSTKLEDSAMYFCASSKVPGGTKNIQYFGAGTRLSVL.